This TCR beta chain came from a study of blood T cell repertoires in COVID-19. Study context: The origin of the acute and convalescent COVID-19 samples was the United States, Italy and Spain. PBMCs, B-cell-depleted T cells, or T cells were the source of the cDNA or gDNA that made up the material.

As handled by the study authors: The assay estimated nucleated cells by amplifying reference gene primers. Generated by immunoSEQ multiplex PCR, the TCRdb table keeps only in-frame clones and is missing some. Clonal size and the V and J genes are those of that table, whereas D and trimming came from the DNA. The data contain roughly 50,000 clones, 90% of them singletons. The sequencing sample was made of peripheral blood. The receptor was isolated from a man aged 70-80 years with acute or convalescent COVID-19.

The CDR3 nucleotides read TGTGCCAGCAGTTGGGGGGGGCAGCACATGAACACTGAAGCTTTCTTT. It encodes CASSWGGQHMNTEAFF. The rearrangement uses TRBV6-2 or TRBV6-3 and TRBJ1-1; TRBD1 might be the D (6 bases). V shed 4 bases and J shed 0 bases, with 15 bases lying between them. Germline CDR1 and CDR2: MNHEY and SVGEGT. This CDR3 comprises 16 residues.